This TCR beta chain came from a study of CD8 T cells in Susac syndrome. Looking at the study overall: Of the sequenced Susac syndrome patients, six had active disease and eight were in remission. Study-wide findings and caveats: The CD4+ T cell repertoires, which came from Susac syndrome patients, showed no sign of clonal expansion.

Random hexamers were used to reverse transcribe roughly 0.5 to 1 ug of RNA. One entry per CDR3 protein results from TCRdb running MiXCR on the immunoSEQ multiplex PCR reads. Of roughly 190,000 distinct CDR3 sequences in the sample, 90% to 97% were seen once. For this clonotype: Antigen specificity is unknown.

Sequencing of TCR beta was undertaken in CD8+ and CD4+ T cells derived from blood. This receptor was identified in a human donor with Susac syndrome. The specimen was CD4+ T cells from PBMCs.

CDR3 residues: CASRFTEAFF. The DNA of the CDR3 is TGTGCCAGCAGGTTCACTGAAGCTTTCTTT. The chain links TRBV21-1 to TRBJ1-1. TRBV21-1 is classified as a pseudogene. The CDR3 contains 10 residues.